The following is a T cell receptor (beta chain) sequence with its context. The template for TCR beta VDJ and CDR3 sequence profiling was genomic DNA. MiXCR, applied by TCRdb to the reads, yields one record per CDR3 protein. This sample has around 200,000 distinct CDR3 sequences, with around 50% found just once. The data originate from a study of CD8+CD57+ T cells in acquired aplastic anemia. About the study: An average of 3.2 ug of DNA was obtained from sorted CD4+ and CD8+ cells. Healthy donor CD4+ cell samples had a mean of about 11 million reads.

The TCR originated in a human donor in good health, serving as a control. The sequencing sample was made of sorted CD4+, CD8+, or CD8+CD57+ T cells (not recorded which) from PBMCs.

Here the CDR3 reads CASSSRRGYGYTF. The CDR3 DNA reads as TGTGCCAGCAGCTCCCGGCGGGGGTATGGCTACACCTTC. The V gene is TRBV7-2, the J gene TRBJ1-2, with TRBD1 as a possible D gene (5 bases). The CDR3 consists of 13 residues. In germline, CDR1 is SGHTA, CDR2 FQGNSA. Trimming took off 4 bases at V and 5 bases at J, with 11 bases between the two ends. The entire variable domain, with the rest obtained from reference TRBV7-2 and TRBJ1-2, is as follows: GAGVSQSPSNKVTEKGKDVELRCDPISGHTALYWYRQSLGQGLEFLIYFQGNSAPDKSGLPSDRFSAERTGGSVSTLTIQRTQQEDSAVYLCASSSRRGYGYTFGSGTRLTVV.